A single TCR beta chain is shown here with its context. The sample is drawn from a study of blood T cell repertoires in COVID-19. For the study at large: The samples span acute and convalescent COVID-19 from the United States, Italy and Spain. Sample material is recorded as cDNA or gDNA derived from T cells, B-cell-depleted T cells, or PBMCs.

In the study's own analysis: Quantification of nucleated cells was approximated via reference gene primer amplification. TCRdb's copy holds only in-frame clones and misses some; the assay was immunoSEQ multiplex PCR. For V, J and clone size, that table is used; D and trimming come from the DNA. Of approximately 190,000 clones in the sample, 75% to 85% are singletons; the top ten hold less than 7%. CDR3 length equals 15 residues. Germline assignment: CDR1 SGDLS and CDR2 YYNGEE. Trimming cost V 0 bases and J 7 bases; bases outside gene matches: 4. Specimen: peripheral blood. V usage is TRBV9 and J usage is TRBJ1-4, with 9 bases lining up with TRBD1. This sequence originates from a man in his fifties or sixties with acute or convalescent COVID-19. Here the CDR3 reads CASSVAGTGIEKLFF. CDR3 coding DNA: TGTGCCAGCAGCGTAGCTGGGACAGGGATTGAAAAACTGTTTTTT.